This TCR beta chain was profiled in a study of cytotoxic CD8 clonotypes in ibrutinib-treated CLL. Background on the study: Included were 11 to 12 relapsed/refractory and about 15 treatment-naive patients, of whom around 17 were IGHV unmutated. Productive templates averaged approximately 260,000 per sample, and productive rearrangements more than 80,000.

Germline V lookup: CDR1 SGHRS, CDR2 YFSETQ. Trimming took off 1 base at V and 3 bases at J, with 6 bases between the two ends. This CDR3 has 13 amino acids. Assay used: immunoSEQ multiplex PCR; TCRdb lists only in-frame clones, some missing. This table holds just over 200,000 clones, 75% to 85% found once. This chain uses TRBV5-1 with TRBJ2-3, with D possibly TRBD2 on 5 matching bases. The receptor was derived from a human donor with chronic lymphocytic leukemia. Specimen: PBMCs, collected after 12 months of ibrutinib treatment. The DNA for the CDR3 is TGCGCCAGCAGCTTGTCGGGGACAGATACGCAGTATTTT. Amino acid sequence: CASSLSGTDTQYF.